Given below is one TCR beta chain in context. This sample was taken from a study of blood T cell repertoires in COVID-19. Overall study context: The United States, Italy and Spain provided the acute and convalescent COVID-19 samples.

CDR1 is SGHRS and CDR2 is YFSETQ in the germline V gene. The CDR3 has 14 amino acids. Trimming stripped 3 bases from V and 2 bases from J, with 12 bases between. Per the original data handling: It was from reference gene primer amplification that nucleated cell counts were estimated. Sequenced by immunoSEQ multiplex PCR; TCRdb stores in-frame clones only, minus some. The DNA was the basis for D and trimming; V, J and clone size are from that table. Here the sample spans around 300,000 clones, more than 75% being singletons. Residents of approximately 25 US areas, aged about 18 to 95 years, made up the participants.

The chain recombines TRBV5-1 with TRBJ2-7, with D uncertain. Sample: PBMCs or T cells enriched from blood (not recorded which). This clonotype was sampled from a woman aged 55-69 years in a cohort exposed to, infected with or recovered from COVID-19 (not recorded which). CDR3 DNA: TGCGCCAGCAGCTCTAGGAATATTGCCTACGAGCAGTACTTC. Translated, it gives CASSSRNIAYEQYF.